This TCR beta chain was retrieved from a study of shared clonotypes between healthy human individuals (dated by TCRdb to the early 2020s). Study-level background: A few men and two women, aged 18 to 49 years, made up the cohort. For each donor, three plates each were used for CD4 naive and CD4 memory, two plates were used for CD8 naive, and one plate was used for CD8 memory. To estimate repertoire size and how much clonotype sharing occurs between individuals, the study deeply sequenced the blood TCR repertoires of about five healthy adults. To increase sequencing depth and limit assay-specific biases, TCR repertoire library preparation and sequencing were carried out by different laboratories using diverse techniques. Each donor's leukapheresis produced roughly between about 0.9 and 9.5 billion PBMCs.

About this clone itself: Its antigen has not been determined. A read error may explain this, as a much larger clone is one base away.

CDR1 and CDR2, per the germline V gene, are MNHNS and SASEGT. The CDR3 sequence holds 14 residues, the cysteine and phenylalanine included. Only the CDR3 region is kept as DNA, spanning 42 bases read in frame from base 1. Using the deep immunoSEQ assay, multiplex PCR amplified TCR CDR3 regions from genomic DNA. Extracted genomic DNA from each cell subset was distributed evenly across all wells of several immunoSEQ 96-well plates, and each plate was treated as a replicate. Each replicate PCR for sorted subsets received about 200 ng genomic DNA, equal to tens of thousands of T cell genomes. Purified libraries were measured with a Qubit 3.0 fluorometer, size-checked on a Bioanalyzer 2100, and measured again with the KAPA Library Quantification kit. Each immunoSEQ 96-well plate was sequenced on its own single-read 150-cycle Illumina NextSeq 550 flow cell. On the authors' methods: The immunoSEQ output contained only junctional sequences without quality scores, so filtering could not match that applied to full-length reads. Sequences were annotated with PyIR, a Python wrapper for IgBLAST v1.9, and V/J genes and CDR3 were assigned using IMGT germline references. Reads were filtered out if the reads had weak V/J assignments (E-value above 1e-6), no CDR3, stop codons, out-of-frame junctions, or ambiguous translated residues. V3J clonotypes were defined as sequences sharing an identical inferred V gene, J gene, and CDR3 amino acid sequence. Percentage overlap between repertoires was calculated by dividing the number of shared unique clonotypes by the size of the smaller repertoire. Repertoire richness was assessed with RTK rarefaction, the Chao1 estimator, and Recon v2.1 estimates of unobserved clonotypes. OLGA was used to compute generation probabilities for all TCRbeta clonotypes that the gDNA method yielded from four donors. In its TCRdb copy, this immuneACCESS table keeps in-frame sequences only and misses some clones. Where compared with another copy, unresolved V genes explain less than half of these, and the others have no known cause. V, J and clone size derive from that table, while D and trimming were established from the DNA sequence. This sample is represented by roughly 220,000 clones; about 69% of them were singletons. Clones ranked in the top ten supply 8.5% to 14% of the sample.

The donors were healthy, HIV-negative adults who had no recently reported acute infections or vaccinations. Every donor was a Caucasian adult living in Nashville, Tennessee, USA. CD4+ T cells were enriched by magnetic negative selection; naive cells were then positively selected on CD45RA, and the negative fraction formed the memory subset. Blood was obtained by leukapheresis, after which PBMCs were separated by Ficoll-Histopaque density gradient centrifugation and cryopreserved in liquid nitrogen vapor phase. Purity and quantity of every magnetically sorted T cell population were checked by analytical flow cytometry. Genomic DNA was isolated from each sorted fraction and quantified by UV absorbance on a Nanodrop 2000c. Paper-wide results and their limitations: Pairwise subsampling led to the expectation that sequencing depth would affect the degree of clonotype sharing among donors. Rarefaction of sorted-subset datasets indicated incomplete sequencing despite the large sequencing depth. Naive subsets generally had larger estimated clonotype richness than memory subsets did. The small number of donors limited the genetic and exposure-history diversity represented. Roughly 5.2% of naive CD4, roughly 3.5% of naive CD8, about 2.1% of memory CD4, and around 0.4% of memory CD8 clonotypes were shared across a few donors. Sampling was limited to blood, and TCR repertoires in tissue likely differ from TCR repertoires in blood. Compared with non-shared clonotypes, the clonotypes found in all four sorted-subset donors had higher generation probabilities.

The chain uses TRBV6-1 and TRBJ2-7, with 7 central nucleotides matching TRBD1. Specimen: memory CD4+ T cells sorted from blood. Sample cell subset or site, as interpreted from the label and publication: CD45RA-negative fraction. The clonotype was recovered from a young man in good health. The CDR3 region: CTSQIDRVSYEQYF. The sequenced DNA is TGTACCAGCCAAATCGACAGGGTTTCGTACGAGCAGTACTTC.